What follows describes a single TCR beta chain. Researchers sorted participants into cohorts using their self-reported clinical history. These data belong to a study of blood T cell repertoires in COVID-19. Turning to the study itself: From the United States, Italy and Spain came samples of acute and convalescent COVID-19.

The V gene's germline CDR1 is LGHDT and CDR2 YNNKEL (reference sequence). V lost 1 base to trimming and J lost 2 bases; unmatched junction nucleotides: 7. CDR3 size: 18 residues. Measured with immunoSEQ multiplex PCR; TCRdb has only the in-frame clones, and not every one. The sample gives about 210,000 clones, roughly 90% of which show up once; about a tenth is in the top ten. The TCR originated in a man between 18 and 35 years old with acute COVID-19. This chain uses TRBV3-1 (or the pseudogene TRBV3-2) with TRBJ2-1; TRBD2 matches at 11 bases. The sequencing sample was made of PBMCs or T cells enriched from blood (not recorded which). The CDR3 protein is CASSQGLAGPSPYNEQFF. The CDR3 nucleotides read TGTGCCAGCAGCCAAGGACTAGCGGGACCTTCTCCCTACAATGAGCAGTTCTTC.